The rows below give T cell receptor beta chains drawn from one sample of a study of STAT5B mutations in CD4+ large granular lymphocyte leukemia. Generated by immunoSEQ multiplex PCR, the TCRdb table keeps only in-frame clones and is missing some. Found here are around 47,000 clones, about 80% of them singletons; the top ten hold more than 0.3%. Material for sequencing was CD4+ T cells from blood buffy coats. These receptors originate from a human donor in good health. Each CDR3 is given with its conserved first and last residue. D genes are given only for firm matches.

CDR3 DNA	CDR3 protein	J gene	V gene	D gene
TGTGCCAGCAGCTTAGCGAGGGAAGAGACCCAGTACTTC	CASSLAREETQYF	TRBJ2-5	TRBV7-2	.
TGTGCCTGGAGTGTACGAGGTTACGAGCAGTACTTC	CAWSVRGYEQYF	TRBJ2-7	TRBV30	.
TGTGCCAGCAGCCCGGGACGTAAGAACACTGAAGCTTTCTTT	CASSPGRKNTEAFF	TRBJ1-1	TRBV13	.
TGCGCCAGCAGCTTGTGGGGTACAGGGGGTAAACGCAATTCACCCCTCCACTTT	CASSLWGTGGKRNSPLHF	TRBJ1-6	TRBV5-1	TRBD1
TGTGCCATCAGCCGACAGGGTCCCAACACTGAAGCTTTCTTT	CAISRQGPNTEAFF	TRBJ1-1	TRBV10-3	TRBD1
TGTGCCAGCAGCGGACGGACTAGCGGGGGAGAGCAGTACTTC	CASSGRTSGGEQYF	TRBJ2-7	TRBV9	TRBD2
TGTGCCAGCAGCTTGTCCGTTTCGGAGACCCAGTACTTC	CASSLSVSETQYF	TRBJ2-5	TRBV11-2	.
TGTGCCAGCAGAGGATTTAGCGGGGCAGAGAATGAGCAGTTCTTC	CASRGFSGAENEQFF	TRBJ2-1	TRBV25-1	TRBD2
TGCGCCAGCAGCCGGGACAGGGATATCCAAGAGACCCAGTACTTC	CASSRDRDIQETQYF	TRBJ2-5	TRBV5-1	TRBD1
TGTGCCAGCAGTAATCACAGCCGACGGGGGCAGTTCTTC	CASSNHSRRGQFF	TRBJ2-1	TRBV7-8	.
TGTGCCTGGGGGACAGTCCATTCACCCCTCCACTTT	CAWGTVHSPLHF	TRBJ1-6	TRBV30	TRBD1
TGTGCCAGCAGCTTGGTTAAGAGGCGCTCAGGCTATGGCTACACCTTC	CASSLVKRRSGYGYTF	TRBJ1-2	TRBV5-6	.
TGTGCCAGCCGACACCCACAGGGAGGCAATCAGCCCCAGCATTTT	CASRHPQGGNQPQHF	TRBJ1-5	TRBV6-5	.
TGTGCCAGCAGTCTGATTGGACAGCAAGAGACCCAGTACTTC	CASSLIGQQETQYF	TRBJ2-5	TRBV27	.